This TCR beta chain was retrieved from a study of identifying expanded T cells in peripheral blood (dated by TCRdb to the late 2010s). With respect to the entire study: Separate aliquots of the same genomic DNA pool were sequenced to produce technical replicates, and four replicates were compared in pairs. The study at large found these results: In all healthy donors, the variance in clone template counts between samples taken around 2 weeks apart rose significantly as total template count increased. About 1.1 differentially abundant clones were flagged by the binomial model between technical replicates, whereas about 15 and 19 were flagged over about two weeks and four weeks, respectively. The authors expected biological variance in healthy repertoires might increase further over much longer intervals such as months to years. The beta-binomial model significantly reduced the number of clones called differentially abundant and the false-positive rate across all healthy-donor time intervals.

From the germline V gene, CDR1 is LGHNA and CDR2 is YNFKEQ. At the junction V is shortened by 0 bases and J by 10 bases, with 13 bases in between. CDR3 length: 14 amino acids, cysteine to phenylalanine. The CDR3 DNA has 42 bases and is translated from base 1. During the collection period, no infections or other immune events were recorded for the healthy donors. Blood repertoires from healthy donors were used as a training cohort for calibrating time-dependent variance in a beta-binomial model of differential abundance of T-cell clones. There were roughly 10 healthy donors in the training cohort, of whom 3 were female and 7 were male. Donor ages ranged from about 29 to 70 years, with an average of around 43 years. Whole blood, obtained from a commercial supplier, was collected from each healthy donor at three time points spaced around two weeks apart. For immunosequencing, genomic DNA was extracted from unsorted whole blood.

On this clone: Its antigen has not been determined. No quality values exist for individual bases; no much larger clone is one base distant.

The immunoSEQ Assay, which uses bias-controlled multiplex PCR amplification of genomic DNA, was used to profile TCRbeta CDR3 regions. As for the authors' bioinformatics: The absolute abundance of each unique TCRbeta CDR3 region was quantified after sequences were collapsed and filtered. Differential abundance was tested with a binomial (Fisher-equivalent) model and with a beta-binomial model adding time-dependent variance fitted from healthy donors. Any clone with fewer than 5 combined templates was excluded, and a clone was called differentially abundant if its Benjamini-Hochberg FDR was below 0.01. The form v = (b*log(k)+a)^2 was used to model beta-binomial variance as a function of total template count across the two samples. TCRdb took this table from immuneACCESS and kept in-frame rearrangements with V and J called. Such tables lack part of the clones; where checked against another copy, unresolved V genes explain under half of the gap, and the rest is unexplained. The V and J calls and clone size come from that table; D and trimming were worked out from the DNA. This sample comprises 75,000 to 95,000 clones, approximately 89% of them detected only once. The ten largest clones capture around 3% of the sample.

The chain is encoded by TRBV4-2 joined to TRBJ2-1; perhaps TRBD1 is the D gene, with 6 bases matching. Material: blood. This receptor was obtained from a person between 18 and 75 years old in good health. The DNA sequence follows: TGTGCCAGCAGCCAAGATTTGGGGGCCTTGGAGCAGTTCTTC. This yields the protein CASSQDLGALEQFF.